This T cell receptor (beta chain) was sequenced during a study of radiotherapy plus CTLA-4 blockade in lung cancer. Trimming removed 4 bases from V and 5 bases from J; junction bases left unmatched: 5. The CDR3 is 13 residues long. The germline gives CDR1 SNHLY, CDR2 FYNNEI. The protocol was immunoSEQ multiplex PCR, while the TCRdb copy is restricted to in-frame clones and leaves out a portion. The repertoire includes roughly 110,000 clones, roughly four fifths of them detected once, and less than 4% sits in the top ten. Chemo-refractory metastatic non-small-cell lung cancer patients underwent focal radiation alongside CTLA-4 blockade with ipilimumab.

This TCR derives from a human donor with non-small cell lung cancer that progressed on radiotherapy plus ipilimumab. Some clones in this sample may be carry-over from other donors' samples. V usage is TRBV2 and J usage is TRBJ2-7, with TRBD1 matching 7 bases. The sample in question was peripheral blood, obtained from a patient treated with radiotherapy plus ipilimumab. In DNA form, the CDR3 reads TGTGCCAGCAGTGTGATTGGGACAGACGAGCAGTACTTC. Amino acids: CASSVIGTDEQYF.